The T cell receptor (beta chain) described here comes from a study of blood T cell repertoires in COVID-19 (dated by TCRdb to 2020 to 2021). Study-wide context: Collaborator samples came from the United States, Italy and Spain and covered acute and convalescent phases of COVID-19. The repertoires were released in a freely available public database meant as a resource for research on the immune response to SARS-CoV-2. Where available, HLA class I and class II types were obtained from metadata supplied by the sample provider rather than from assay-based typing. Samples were obtained from the ongoing ImmuneRACE study (first 160 participants) and from some 1,200 subjects provided by 6 global collaborators. Subjects who had been exposed to COVID-19, were actively infected with it, or had recovered from it provided the deeply sampled blood TCRbeta repertoires that made up the dataset. The prospective study material was composed of cDNA or gDNA derived from T cells, B-cell-depleted T cells, or PBMCs. A de-identified subject ID, COVID-19 status, age in years and sex were almost always included in the sample metadata. Beyond this particular receptor, the publication reports: The amount of clinical and demographic metadata varied by source and participant and was provided uncurated.

A remark on this clone: Its specific antigen is unknown. One base away there is no much larger clone; base qualities are not given.

Measured from the cysteine to the phenylalanine, the CDR3 is 14 residues long. Just the 42-base CDR3 DNA is kept, in frame starting at base 1. V ends up 6 bases short and J 10 bases short, with an unmatched junction base count of 7. From the germline V gene (reference sequence), CDR1 is LNHDA and CDR2 is SQIVND. In Seattle, one collaborating source enrolled patients while the infection was active and tracked those patients longitudinally over the course of disease. Collaborating institutions collected whole blood in K2EDTA tubes following their own protocols. For TCRbeta analysis, collaborator samples were shipped as frozen whole blood, as isolated PBMCs, or as DNA extracted from either sample type. The immunoSEQ Assay, a bias-controlled multiplex PCR, was used to amplify TCRbeta CDR3 regions from genomic DNA. For the original study's pipeline: Within the assay, amplification of reference gene primers was used to estimate how many nucleated cells each sample contained. To quantify the absolute abundance of each unique TCRbeta CDR3 rearrangement, sequence reads were collapsed and filtered. For each sample, productive Simpson clonality was calculated by taking the square root of Simpson's diversity index across productive rearrangements. The table comes from immuneACCESS by way of TCRdb, which keeps in-frame sequences with V and J called. Part of the clones is missing from these tables; in studies checked, under half for an unresolved V gene and the rest for unknown reasons. Clonal size and the V and J genes are those of that table, whereas D and trimming came from the DNA. This sample holds roughly 250,000 clones; about 80% were observed only once. The biggest ten clones account for 15% to 17% of the sample.

The chain couples TRBV19 to TRBJ1-4, with 11 bases matching TRBD1. The sequence was obtained from a person between 65 and 80 years old with COVID-19, enrolled during active disease. Source material: peripheral blood. At the DNA level, the sequence is TGTGCCAGTAGCCCCGGGACAGGGGGTCTAAAACTGTTTTTT. Its translation is CASSPGTGGLKLFF.